The rows below give T cell receptor beta chains drawn from one sample of a study of T cell repertoires in cytomegalovirus infection. Which antigens these TCRs recognize remains unknown. TCRdb re-called the reads with MiXCR, one entry per CDR3 protein. This table holds about 770,000 distinct CDR3 sequences, under 35% found once. The sample was cultured CD8+ T cells from PBMCs, taken from culture after CMV antigen stimulation. Every receptor here comes from a human donor in good health (CMV status not recorded). Some clones in this sample may be carry-over from other donors' samples. CDR3s include the opening cysteine and the closing phenylalanine or tryptophan. D genes are given only for firm matches. Size values are once, few and many counts, or a class for expanded clones, and some rows have none.

cdr3_length: 15; clone_size: NA; d_call: NA; j_call: TRBJ2-1; v_call: TRBV11-2; cdr3_aa: CASSGGRVSYNEQFF; cdr3_nt: TGTGCCAGCAGCGGGGGACGGGTCTCCTACAATGAGCAGTTCTTC
cdr3_length: 14; clone_size: NA; d_call: NA; j_call: TRBJ1-5; v_call: TRBV27; cdr3_aa: CANRGLTGNQPQHF; cdr3_nt: TGTGCCAACCGAGGGTTGACAGGCAATCAGCCCCAGCATTTT
cdr3_length: 17; clone_size: NA; d_call: NA; j_call: TRBJ1-6; v_call: TRBV6-5; cdr3_aa: CASSYGAGFPYNSPLHF; cdr3_nt: TGTGCCAGCAGTTACGGCGCAGGCTTCCCTTATAATTCACCCCTCCACTTT
cdr3_length: 19; clone_size: NA; d_call: NA; j_call: TRBJ2-1; v_call: TRBV6-1; cdr3_aa: CASSKSVGLGRRSYNEQFF; cdr3_nt: TGTGCCAGCAGCAAGAGCGTTGGGTTAGGCAGGCGATCCTACAATGAGCAGTTCTTC
cdr3_length: 13; clone_size: many; d_call: NA; j_call: TRBJ1-1; v_call: TRBV11-3; cdr3_aa: CASSRPGNTEAFF; cdr3_nt: TGTGCCAGCAGCAGACCAGGGAACACTGAAGCTTTCTTT
cdr3_length: 16; clone_size: NA; d_call: NA; j_call: TRBJ2-3; v_call: TRBV4-1; cdr3_aa: CASSQTPGVSTDTQYF; cdr3_nt: TGCGCCAGCAGCCAAACCCCAGGGGTGAGCACAGATACGCAGTATTTT
cdr3_length: 12; clone_size: NA; d_call: NA; j_call: TRBJ1-2; v_call: TRBV29-1; cdr3_aa: CSVPEGNYGYTF; cdr3_nt: TGCAGCGTTCCCGAGGGCAACTATGGCTACACCTTC
cdr3_length: 16; clone_size: NA; d_call: NA; j_call: TRBJ2-1; v_call: TRBV27; cdr3_aa: CASSPEMEGDYNEQFF; cdr3_nt: TGTGCCAGCAGTCCGGAAATGGAGGGGGACTACAATGAGCAGTTCTTC
cdr3_length: 13; clone_size: NA; d_call: NA; j_call: TRBJ2-5; v_call: TRBV6-2/TRBV6-3; cdr3_aa: CASSYNLVETQYF; cdr3_nt: TGTGCCAGCAGTTACAATCTAGTAGAGACCCAGTACTTC
cdr3_length: 13; clone_size: NA; d_call: NA; j_call: TRBJ2-5; v_call: TRBV7-9; cdr3_aa: CASSKEYQETQYF; cdr3_nt: TGTGCCAGCAGCAAGGAGTACCAAGAGACCCAGTACTTC
cdr3_length: 13; clone_size: NA; d_call: TRBD1; j_call: TRBJ2-5; v_call: TRBV29-1; cdr3_aa: CSVSGQGEETQYF; cdr3_nt: TGCAGCGTTTCTGGACAGGGGGAAGAGACCCAGTACTTC
cdr3_length: 14; clone_size: NA; d_call: TRBD1; j_call: TRBJ1-4; v_call: TRBV27; cdr3_aa: CASSVTGRNEKLFF; cdr3_nt: TGTGCCAGCAGTGTGACAGGGAGAAATGAAAAACTGTTTTTT
cdr3_length: 12; clone_size: NA; d_call: NA; j_call: TRBJ2-3; v_call: TRBV2; cdr3_aa: CASITGTDTQYF; cdr3_nt: TGTGCCAGCATCACGGGCACAGATACGCAGTATTTT
cdr3_length: 14; clone_size: NA; d_call: NA; j_call: TRBJ2-3; v_call: TRBV2; cdr3_aa: CASSEDLGTDTQYF; cdr3_nt: TGTGCCAGCAGTGAAGACCTTGGCACAGATACGCAGTATTTT
cdr3_length: 11; clone_size: NA; d_call: NA; j_call: TRBJ1-4; v_call: TRBV12-3/TRBV12-4; cdr3_aa: CASRYGLELFF; cdr3_nt: TGTGCCAGCAGATATGGCTTGGAACTGTTTTTT
cdr3_length: 16; clone_size: NA; d_call: NA; j_call: TRBJ1-6; v_call: TRBV7-9; cdr3_aa: CASSPPPRGGNSPLHF; cdr3_nt: TGTGCCAGCAGCCCACCCCCCCGGGGCGGGAATTCACCCCTCCACTTT
cdr3_length: 15; clone_size: NA; d_call: NA; j_call: TRBJ1-2; v_call: TRBV4-2; cdr3_aa: CASSQASPLGYGYTF; cdr3_nt: TGTGCCAGCAGCCAAGCTTCACCGTTGGGCTATGGCTACACCTTC
cdr3_length: 14; clone_size: NA; d_call: NA; j_call: TRBJ1-2; v_call: TRBV4-1; cdr3_aa: CASSQEDRSYGYTF; cdr3_nt: TGCGCCAGCAGCCAAGAAGACAGGTCATATGGCTACACCTTC
cdr3_length: 18; clone_size: NA; d_call: TRBD2; j_call: TRBJ2-3; v_call: TRBV2; cdr3_aa: CATSVWTSGGRSTDTQYF; cdr3_nt: TGTGCCACCAGCGTCTGGACTAGCGGGGGGCGGAGCACAGATACGCAGTATTTT
cdr3_length: 18; clone_size: NA; d_call: NA; j_call: TRBJ2-5; v_call: TRBV28; cdr3_aa: CASSLFGEIGGKQETQYF; cdr3_nt: TGTGCCAGCAGTTTATTTGGAGAGATTGGGGGCAAACAAGAGACCCAGTACTTC
cdr3_length: 17; clone_size: few; d_call: TRBD2; j_call: TRBJ2-2; v_call: TRBV7-6; cdr3_aa: CASSLRSSGGDTGELFF; cdr3_nt: TGTGCCAGCAGCTTACGGTCTAGCGGGGGGGACACCGGGGAGCTGTTTTTT
cdr3_length: 13; clone_size: NA; d_call: NA; j_call: TRBJ2-2; v_call: TRBV19; cdr3_aa: CASSIAGTGELFF; cdr3_nt: TGTGCCAGTAGTATCGCAGGGACCGGGGAGCTGTTTTTT
cdr3_length: 19; clone_size: few; d_call: NA; j_call: TRBJ1-2; v_call: TRBV15; cdr3_aa: CATSRDWEDEAGNKYGYTF; cdr3_nt: TGTGCCACCAGCAGAGACTGGGAGGATGAGGCAGGCAACAAGTACGGCTACACCTTC
cdr3_length: 13; clone_size: NA; d_call: NA; j_call: TRBJ2-5; v_call: TRBV5-6; cdr3_aa: CASSSTEQETQYF; cdr3_nt: TGTGCCAGCAGCTCCACTGAACAAGAGACCCAGTACTTC